The source of this T cell receptor beta chain is a study of blood T cell repertoires in COVID-19. In the study overall: Specimens from acute and convalescent COVID-19 originated in the United States, Italy and Spain.

Produced via immunoSEQ multiplex PCR; TCRdb's table is partial and in-frame only. The sample has around 380,000 clones; roughly four fifths are singletons. CDR1 and CDR2 (germline): SGHVS, FQNEAQ. With 2 bases removed from V and 4 bases from J, the gap between germline ends came to 17 bases. The CDR3 has 16 amino acids. This TCR was recovered from a human donor with acute or convalescent COVID-19. The donor label of this sample is uncertain. The chain links TRBV7-8 to TRBJ2-5; perhaps TRBD1 as D (5 bases). Sequenced sample: peripheral blood. CDR3 nucleotide sequence: TGTGCCAGCAGCTTAAAGTGGGGCAGGACCCGAGAGACCCAGTACTTC. Residues: CASSLKWGRTRETQYF. The full variable domain, with the rest looked up from reference TRBV7-8 and TRBJ2-5, is GAGVSQSPRYKVAKRGQDVALRCDPISGHVSLFWYQQALGQGPEFLTYFQNEAQLDKSGLPSDRFFAERPEGSVSTLKIQRTQQEDSAVYLCASSLKWGRTRETQYFGPGTRLLVL.